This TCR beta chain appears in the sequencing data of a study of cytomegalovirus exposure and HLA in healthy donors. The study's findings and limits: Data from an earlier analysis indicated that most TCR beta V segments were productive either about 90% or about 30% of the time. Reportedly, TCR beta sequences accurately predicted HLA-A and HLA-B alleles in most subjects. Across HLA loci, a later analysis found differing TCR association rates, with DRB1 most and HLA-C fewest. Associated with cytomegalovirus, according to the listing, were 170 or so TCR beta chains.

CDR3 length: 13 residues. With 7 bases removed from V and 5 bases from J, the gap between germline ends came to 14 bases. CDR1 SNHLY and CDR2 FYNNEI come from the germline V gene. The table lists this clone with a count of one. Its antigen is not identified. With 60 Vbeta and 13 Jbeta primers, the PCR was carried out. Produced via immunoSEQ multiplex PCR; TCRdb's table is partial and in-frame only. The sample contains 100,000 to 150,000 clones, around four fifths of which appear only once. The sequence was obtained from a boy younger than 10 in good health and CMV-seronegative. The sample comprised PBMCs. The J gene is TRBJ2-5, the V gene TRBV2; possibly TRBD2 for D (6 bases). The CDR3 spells CASKPGRRETQYF. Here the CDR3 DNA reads TGTGCCAGCAAACCAGGGAGGCGGGAGACCCAGTACTTC.